What follows is one T cell receptor beta chain and its context. The record originates from a study of blood T cell repertoires in COVID-19. The wider study: Donors in the United States, Italy and Spain gave samples during acute or convalescent COVID-19.

Source study methods: Estimated nucleated cell counts came from reference gene primer amplification. The table came from immunoSEQ multiplex PCR; TCRdb's copy has only in-frame clones and leaves some out. V, J and clone size reflect that table, while D and trimming were determined from the DNA. The data contain roughly 300,000 clones, about 92% of them singletons. All enrollees were about 18 to 100 years old and from fewer than 30 US areas. Donors in Cohort 3 counted as recovered after two negative PCRs, clearance, or symptom resolution. The V end was cut by 1 base, the J end by 7 bases, with 11 bases between. CDR1 is SGHVS, CDR2 FQNEAQ, per germline. This CDR3 is built from 14 residues.

The TCR originated in a woman aged 25-40 years who had recovered from COVID-19. The sequenced sample consisted of PBMCs or T cells enriched from blood (not recorded which). The V call is TRBV7-8, the J call TRBJ1-5, with D perhaps matching TRBD1 (5 bases). CDR3 in amino acids: CASSLVGTDQPQHF. The CDR3 DNA sequence: TGTGCCAGCAGCTTAGTGGGGACTGACCAGCCCCAGCATTTT.